This TCR beta chain came from a study of T cells in Graves' hyperthyroidism and ophthalmopathy. Across the study: Blood from the periphery was taken at initial diagnosis, before any treatment.

Amplification of TCR beta CDR3 regions used RNA as the template. The TCR CDR3 first-round RT-PCR relied on the HTBI primer set. TCRdb passed the multiplex PCR reads through MiXCR, listing each CDR3 protein once. The table shows some 490,000 distinct CDR3 sequences, with roughly 23% occurring only once. V was cut by 4 bases and J by 6 bases, with 12 bases left in between. The CDR3 is 13 amino acids. Germline loops: CDR1 SGHNT, CDR2 YYREEE (reference sequence). Note on this clonotype: Its antigen is as yet unknown. A much larger clone differs from this one at a single base, so this may be a read error.

Study-level findings and limits: Researchers found most expanded thyroid clonotypes above 0.001 in blood as well.

Orbital computed tomography and thyroid ultrasound, together with serum TRAb and thyroxine and clinical symptoms, were used for diagnoses. PBMCs stemmed from about 9.7 ml fresh peripheral blood. Input material: blood. This receptor was identified in a woman between 65 and 79 years old with Graves' ophthalmopathy. The rearrangement joins TRBV5-4 to TRBJ2-3; D is unclear. The CDR3 nucleotides are TGTGCCAGCAGCCTCGGACCCGTGGATACGCAGTATTTT. Amino acids: CASSLGPVDTQYF.